Sequencing of this T cell receptor beta chain was carried out in a study of blood T cell repertoires in COVID-19. In the study overall: The origin of the acute and convalescent COVID-19 samples was the United States, Italy and Spain.

TCRdb keeps only in-frame clones here, not all; method: immunoSEQ multiplex PCR. The sample yields 55,000 to 90,000 clones, 88% seen once. Per the germline V gene, CDR1 is WNHNN and CDR2 is SYGVQD (reference sequence). The length of the CDR3 is 14 residues. The ends were cut back, 6 bases at V and 8 bases at J, with 14 bases in the middle. The sample holds a few counts of this clone. The chain joins TRBV10-1 to TRBJ1-6; TRBD1 is a possible D gene (5 bases). The specimen sequenced was peripheral blood. This TCR was recovered from a human donor in a cohort sampled during active COVID-19. The CDR3 coding sequence is TGCGCCAGCAGCCTCGGAGGGGCGGATTCACCCCTCCACTTT. It specifies CASSLGGADSPLHF.